This T cell receptor beta chain was captured by sequencing in a study of cytomegalovirus exposure and HLA in healthy donors. Donors were nominally healthy when sampled, though unrecorded immune exposures were likely. With regard to this clone: Its cognate antigen is unknown.

Study results and caveats: Later analysis identified several of the most significant clusters that appeared linked to common viral pathogens.

Germline-derived CDR1 and CDR2 are SGHTA and FQGNSA. This CDR3 region has 14 residues. The ends were cut back, 7 bases at V and 0 bases at J, with 13 bases in the middle. With 60 Vbeta and 13 Jbeta primers, the PCR was carried out. Authors' analysis steps: Unique TCR beta chains numbered around 80 million in a later analysis, with approximately 10 million shared. Produced via immunoSEQ multiplex PCR; TCRdb's table is partial and in-frame only. The V and J calls and clone size were taken over from that table, and D and trimming were inferred from the DNA. This repertoire shows over 110,000 clones, about four fifths found once; its top ten account for about 2.3%.

The source of this sequence is a male donor in good health and CMV-seronegative. The gene calls are TRBV7-2 and TRBJ2-7; D may be TRBD1 (6 bases). Sequenced: PBMCs. CDR3 nucleotide sequence: TGTGCCAGCATGCAGGACAGAAGCTCCTACGAGCAGTACTTC. Its translation is CASMQDRSSYEQYF.